The 14 T cell receptor beta chains below were found in one sample sequenced in a study of graft-versus-host responses after intestinal transplantation (dated by TCRdb to about 2021). Library prep was done by the immunoSEQ multiplex PCR assay. Sourced from immuneACCESS, this table was stored by TCRdb with only in-frame sequences that have V and J called. A share of the clones is absent; for the studies checked, an unresolved V gene accounts for under half, and the remainder has no known explanation. The sample contains about 12,000 clones, 35% of them found a single time. The top ten constitute 3.2% of the sample. What the time point label conveys for this sample: cells obtained before transplantation from donor or recipient. Mixed lymphocyte reactions plated around 200,000 CFSE-labeled pre-transplant responders with around 200,000 irradiated violet-dye-labeled stimulators and were cultured for five to seven days.

The sequencing here drew on alloreactive CD8+ T cells from a mixed lymphocyte reaction culture, taken before intestinal transplant. The cell subset or site label on this specimen signifies: CFSE-low proliferating T cells sorted from roughly 6-day pre-transplant mixed lymphocyte reaction (GvH or HvG direction). The receptor set was obtained from a human patient who received an intestinal transplant.

The chain carries TRBV27 and TRBJ2-1; 9 nucleotides align to TRBD2. Germline V lookup: CDR1 MNHEY, CDR2 SMNVEV (reference sequence). V dropped 6 bases and J dropped 7; count of bases not matched to a gene: 16. The CDR3 runs 17 residues. The CDR3 sequence: CASSTYGPAGGFNEQFF. The CDR3 nucleotides are TGTGCCAGCAGCACATATGGCCCGGCGGGAGGGTTTAATGAGCAGTTCTTC.

The chain links TRBV18 to TRBJ1-5; D uncertain. The CDR3 totals 10 residues. V was shortened by 5 bases and J by 14 bases, with 10 bases between the two germline ends. Germline V gives CDR1 KGHSH, CDR2 LQKENI. CDR3 residues: CASSNGCKHF. As DNA, the CDR3 is TGTGCCAGCTCAAACGGGTGCAAGCATTTT.

V usage is TRBV6-1 and J usage is TRBJ2-1, with unresolved D. The germline V gene encodes CDR1 MNHNS and CDR2 SASEGT. The CDR3 extends over 11 amino acids. V was clipped by 7 bases and J by 5 bases, with 6 bases between them. The DNA of the CDR3 is TGTGCCAGCATCGACAACAATGAGCAGTTCTTC. The encoded protein is CASIDNNEQFF.

By share, this clone ranks as medium-sized. The chain combines TRBV6-4 with TRBJ1-2, with D perhaps matching TRBD1 (5 bases). Looked up from germline, CDR1 is MRHNA and CDR2 is SNTAGT. The CDR3 extends over 13 amino acids. Between the trimmed V and J ends, which lost 4 bases and 10 bases, there was a span of 16 bases. The CDR3 sequence: CASSGRGVTHYTF. The DNA of the CDR3 is TGTGCCAGCAGTGGGCGGGGCGTTACCCACTACACCTTC.

This clone was observed a handful of times. As DNA, the CDR3 is TGTGCCAGCAGTTACGGGACAGCCTACGAGCAGTACTTC. Amino acid sequence: CASSYGTAYEQYF. The rearrangement links TRBV27 to TRBJ2-7; TRBD1 aligns across 7 bases. J was trimmed by 2 bases and V by 4 bases; bases with no gene match: 2. CDR3 length: 13 residues. Germline CDR1 and CDR2: MNHEY and SMNVEV (reference sequence).

The J gene is TRBJ2-5, the V gene TRBV5-4; maybe TRBD1 (6 bases). V was trimmed by 6 bases and J by 5 bases, leaving 17 bases between them. The CDR3 has 14 amino acids. Germline CDR1 SGHNT, CDR2 YYREEE (reference sequence). The chain's CDR3 is CASTPGAGEETQYF. CDR3 nucleotides: TGTGCCAGCACCCCAGGGGCAGGGGAGGAGACCCAGTACTTC. Supplemented by reference TRBV5-4 and TRBJ2-5, the full variable domain reads ETGVTQSPTHLIKTRGQQVTLRCSSQSGHNTVSWYQQALGQGPQFIFQYYREEENGRGNFPPRFSGLQFPNYSSELNVNALELDDSALYLCASTPGAGEETQYFGPGTRLLVL.

This clone was seen a handful of times. CDR3 residues: CASSLSWGTEAFF. The CDR3 bases are TGTGCCAGCAGCTTAAGTTGGGGTACTGAAGCTTTCTTT. J is TRBJ1-1 and V is TRBV7-9; D ambiguous. The V gene lost 2 bases and the J gene lost 5 bases, with 9 bases spanning the gap. The CDR3 has 13 amino acids. Germline loops: CDR1 SEHNR, CDR2 FQNEAQ (reference sequence).

The sample holds a few counts of this clone. The chain uses TRBV19 and TRBJ2-2; TRBD2 might be the D (6 bases). The V end was cut by 5 bases, the J end by 15 bases, with 16 bases between. Germline V gives CDR1 LNHDA, CDR2 SQIVND (reference sequence). The CDR3 loop spans 12 amino acids. CDR3 protein: CASSLGTGEMFF. The CDR3 DNA sequence: TGTGCCAGTAGTCTCGGGACGGGGGAAATGTTTTTT.

The J gene is TRBJ2-7, the V gene TRBV7-9, with D unresolved. The germline gives CDR1 SEHNR, CDR2 FQNEAQ (reference sequence). Between the trimmed V and J ends, which lost 5 bases and 2 bases, there was a span of 10 bases. This CDR3 has 13 residues. CDR3 sequence reads: CASSPNHPYEQYF. The CDR3 coding sequence is TGTGCCAGCAGCCCTAACCACCCCTACGAGCAGTACTTC.

This clone has just a few counts. The V and J genes are TRBV5-1 and TRBJ2-7, with D unclear. CDR1 is SGHRS, CDR2 YFSETQ, per germline. The V and J ends lost 1 base and 1 base respectively, with 6 bases between them. This CDR3 is built from 13 residues. CDR3 bases: TGCGCCAGCAGCTTGTCGCAGTCCTACGAGCAGTACTTC. Encoded protein: CASSLSQSYEQYF.

This clone was counted between two and nine times. This chain uses TRBV28 with TRBJ2-1; D not resolved. The CDR3 sequence is 12 residues long. Trimming took 5 bases from V and 7 from J, leaving 9 bases between them. Germline CDR1 and CDR2: MDHEN and SYDVKM. This CDR3 is CASSRILNEQFF. In DNA form, the CDR3 reads TGTGCCAGCAGTCGGATCCTTAATGAGCAGTTCTTC. Full variable domain (outside the CDR3, taken from reference TRBV28 and TRBJ2-1): DVKVTQSSRYLVKRTGEKVFLECVQDMDHENMFWYRQDPGLGLRLIYFSYDVKMKEKGDIPEGYSVSREKKERFSLILESASTNQTSMYLCASSRILNEQFFGPGTRLTVL.

This clone was recorded once. The V gene is TRBV5-6, the J gene TRBJ2-5; 7 nucleotides align to TRBD2. Germline lookup yields CDR1 SGHDT and CDR2 YYEEEE. After removal of 0 bases from V and 5 bases from J, the junction contained 13 bases not matched to a gene. This CDR3 has 17 amino acids. The chain's CDR3 is CASSLGTRTRGYETQYF. The CDR3 DNA reads TGTGCCAGCAGCTTGGGAACCCGGACTAGAGGATACGAGACCCAGTACTTC.

This sequence joins TRBV27 and TRBJ2-7, with D possibly TRBD1 on 6 matching bases. This CDR3 contains 13 residues. The germline V gene encodes CDR1 MNHEY and CDR2 SMNVEV (reference sequence). V lost 2 bases and J lost 5, with 10 bases in between. Here the CDR3 DNA reads TGTGCCAGCAGTTTAACAGGGCTGGACGAGCAGTACTTC. Translation gives CASSLTGLDEQYF.

In its sample, this clone was seen once. The chain is built from TRBV5-4 and TRBJ2-2, with D possibly TRBD1 on 5 matching bases. Germline values: CDR1 SGHNT, CDR2 YYREEE (reference sequence). The CDR3 contains 14 residues. V lost 4 bases and J 1 base, leaving 8 bases between the germline ends. The CDR3, as DNA: TGTGCCAGCAGCCCCCAGGGGAACACCGGGGAGCTGTTTTTT. The encoded protein is CASSPQGNTGELFF.